Shown below are 10 T cell receptor beta chains from a single sample sequenced in a study of blood T cell repertoires in COVID-19. Assay used: immunoSEQ multiplex PCR; TCRdb lists only in-frame clones, some missing. Of approximately 280,000 clones listed, around 88% were seen once; the top ten hold roughly 6.3%. Sequenced sample: PBMCs or T cells enriched from blood (not recorded which). The receptors here all came from a middle-aged woman who had recovered from COVID-19.

The V gene is TRBV6-5, the J gene TRBJ2-5; D might be TRBD1 (5 bases). V was cut by 8 bases and J by 5 bases, with 21 bases left in between. The CDR3 loop spans 15 amino acids. Germline CDR1 reads MNHEY; CDR2 reads SVGAGI. CDR3 nucleotides: TGTGCCAGCCTTATCCGGGCAGGGATGGGGGAGACCCAGTACTTC. It encodes CASLIRAGMGETQYF.

V usage is TRBV19 and J usage is TRBJ2-1; TRBD2 matches 7 bases. The V gene's germline CDR1 is LNHDA and CDR2 SQIVND (reference sequence). The V segment lost 7 bases and the J segment 9 bases; nucleotides outside the gene matches: 9. This CDR3 spans 13 amino acids. The CDR3, as DNA: TGTGCCAGTACTAAGCGGGACCGGGCTGAGCAGTTCTTC. This codes for CASTKRDRAEQFF.

The sample holds a few counts of this clone. V and J are TRBV4-1 and TRBJ2-2; 12 bases match TRBD2. V gave up 1 base and J gave up 5 bases; unmatched junction bases: 5. CDR1 is MGHRA and CDR2 is YSYEKL in the germline V gene. The CDR3 has 17 residues. The CDR3 DNA reads as TGCGCCAGCAGCCAAGGCCGGCTAGCGGGAGGGACCGGGGAGCTGTTTTTT. Its translation: CASSQGRLAGGTGELFF.

In this sample, this clone turned up once. The genes are TRBV6-1 and TRBJ2-5, with TRBD2 matching 10 bases. This CDR3 contains 16 residues. The V gene end was trimmed by 2 bases and the J gene end by 5 bases; junction bases not matched to a gene: 8. Germline loops: CDR1 MNHNS, CDR2 SASEGT. CDR3 DNA sequence: TGTGCCAGCAGTGAATCGTCTAGCGGGAGCGGGGAGACCCAGTACTTC. It yields the protein CASSESSSGSGETQYF.

The rearrangement uses TRBV28 and TRBJ2-1; TRBD1 is a possible D gene (6 bases). Trimming took 1 base from V and 6 from J, leaving 13 bases between them. Per the germline V gene, CDR1 is MDHEN and CDR2 is SYDVKM. The CDR3 loop spans 15 amino acids. The CDR3 sequence: CASSLLGRGFNEQFF. The CDR3, as DNA: TGTGCCAGCAGTTTATTGGGCAGGGGTTTCAATGAGCAGTTCTTC.

The chain recombines TRBV7-2 with TRBJ2-5, with TRBD2 matching over 11 bases. J lost 3 bases, V lost 2 bases, and 8 bases had no gene match. The CDR3 is made up of 17 amino acids. Germline V CDR1 and CDR2: SGHTA, FQGNSA. The CDR3 is CASSLKKTSGIEETQYF. CDR3 coding DNA: TGTGCCAGCAGCTTAAAAAAGACTAGCGGGATCGAAGAGACCCAGTACTTC.

This chain links TRBV21-1 with TRBJ1-5; TRBD1, the table's D call, lacks a check against the DNA. TRBV21-1 is flagged as a pseudogene. This CDR3 contains 19 residues. DNA of the CDR3: TGTGCCAGCAGCAAATCCCGAGGGGGTAAATTGGGTAGCAATCAGCCCCAGCATTTT. Translation: CASSKSRGGKLGSNQPQHF.

This sequence joins TRBV3-1 (or the pseudogene TRBV3-2) and TRBJ1-5, with TRBD1 identical over 8 bases. V trimming: 5 bases; J trimming: 3 bases; junction bases outside the gene matches: 3. Looked up from germline, CDR1 is LGHDT and CDR2 is YNNKEL (reference sequence). The CDR3 runs 14 residues. CDR3 nucleotide sequence: TGTGCCAGCAGCGGGGGACAGGACAATCAGCCCCAGCATTTT. It yields the protein CASSGGQDNQPQHF.

This chain joins TRBV14 and TRBJ1-6; D is possibly TRBD1 (5 bases). CDR3 length: 19 residues. Between the trimmed V and J ends, which lost 5 bases and 3 bases, there was a span of 23 bases. Germline-derived CDR1 and CDR2 are SGHDN and FVKESK. The CDR3: CASSGEDQIGQVYNSPLHF. The CDR3 nucleotides read TGTGCCAGCAGCGGGGAGGACCAAATTGGACAAGTCTATAATTCACCCCTCCACTTT.

This rearrangement joins TRBV30 to TRBJ1-5; 7 nucleotides line up with TRBD1. Germline values: CDR1 GTSNPN, CDR2 SVGIG (reference sequence). The CDR3 sequence is 13 residues long. V lost 6 bases and J lost 9; bases outside the gene matches: 11. The CDR3, as DNA: TGTGCCTGCCTGGGGACAGACTTTCTGCCCCAGCATTTT. Translation: CACLGTDFLPQHF.